This entry describes one T cell receptor (beta chain). One end of the junction fails to match germline, which may point to a read error. The data are from a study of blood T cell repertoires in COVID-19. About the research overall: T cells, B-cell-depleted T cells, or PBMCs supplied cDNA or gDNA.

In the study's own analysis: Estimated nucleated cell counts came from reference gene primer amplification. Here immunoSEQ multiplex PCR was the method, and the copy in TCRdb shows in-frame clones only, minus some. V and J calls and clone size are as listed in that table; D and trimming were resolved from the DNA. This table has more than 250,000 clones, roughly 88% appearing once. Seattle patients were enrolled during active infection and followed longitudinally. CDR1 and CDR2 from the germline V gene are SSHAT and FNYEAQ (reference sequence). The CDR3 runs 13 residues. The material sequenced was peripheral blood. This receptor was identified in a woman in her 30s with COVID-19, enrolled during active disease. The chain is built from TRBV7-7 and TRBJ2-5; D is possibly TRBD1 (6 bases). CDR3 protein: CASSSDRQETQYF. The CDR3 bases are TGTGCTAGCAGCTCGGACAGACAAGAGACCCAGTACTTC.